The clone carrying this TCR beta chain showed up many times. A second PCR, run for about 6 to 11 cycles, used a sample-barcoded 5' primer plus a J-beta primer mix. TCRdb used MiXCR to reprocess the 5' RACE reads, holding one entry per CDR3 protein. The sample has about 840,000 distinct CDR3 sequences; under 35% are singletons. The sample originates from a study of blood T cells in healthy people across ages. V lost 6 bases, J lost 2 bases, and 13 bases lay in between. In germline, CDR1 is DFQATT, CDR2 SNEGSKA (reference sequence). The CDR3 length is 13 residues. This sample also appeared in a second study, on T cells of mothers and their children. As that report states: Amplification in the second PCR used the M1S primer, which added sample barcodes and 2-4 random nucleotides.

The sequence came from a middle-aged woman in good health. The V gene is TRBV20-1, the J gene TRBJ2-5, with no clear D. The sample comprised blood. The CDR3, as DNA: TGCAGTGCGAGGTATATCGATCAAGAGACCCAGTACTTC. This translates into CSARYIDQETQYF.